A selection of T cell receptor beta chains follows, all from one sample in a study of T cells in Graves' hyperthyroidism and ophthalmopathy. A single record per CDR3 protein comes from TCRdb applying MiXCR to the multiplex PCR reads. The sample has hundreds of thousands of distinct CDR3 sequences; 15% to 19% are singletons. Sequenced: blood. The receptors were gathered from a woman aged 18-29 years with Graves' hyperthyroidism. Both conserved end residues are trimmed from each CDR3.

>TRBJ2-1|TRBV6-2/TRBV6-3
ASSYSPGEPYNEQF
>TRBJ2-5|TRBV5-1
ASSLGPRTTETQY
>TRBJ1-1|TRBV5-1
ASSLAMGRNTEAF
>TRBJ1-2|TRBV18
ASSASIDRADYGYT
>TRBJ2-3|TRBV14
ASSQKPGILRDTQY
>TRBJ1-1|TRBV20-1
SASEGATEAF
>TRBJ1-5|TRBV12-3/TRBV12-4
ASSFRDSNQPQH
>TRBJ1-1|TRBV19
ASSTGWKTHAEAF
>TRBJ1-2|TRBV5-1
ASSPIHNYGYT
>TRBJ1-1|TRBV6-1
ASSENGGRTEAF
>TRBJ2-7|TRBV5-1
ASSTSGAYEQF
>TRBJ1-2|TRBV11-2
ATNIGGIGGYT
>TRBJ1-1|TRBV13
ASSNRRSDEAF
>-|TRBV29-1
SVGGSSGTYNEQY
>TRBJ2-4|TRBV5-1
ASSLTQGKNIQY
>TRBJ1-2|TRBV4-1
ASSQGEGKGGYT
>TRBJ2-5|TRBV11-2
ASRTGRGGPETQY
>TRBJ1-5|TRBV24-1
ATSDSRGYQPQH
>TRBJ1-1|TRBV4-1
ASSQVLGRLFMNTEAF
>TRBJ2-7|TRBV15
ATSREWTSSREQY
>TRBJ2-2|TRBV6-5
ASSYMREWFTGELF
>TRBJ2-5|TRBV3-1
ASSQRTVQETQY
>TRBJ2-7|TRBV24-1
ATQSGQGRDEQY
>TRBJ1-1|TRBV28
ASSLHVTGPIEAF
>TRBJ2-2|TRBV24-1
ATSGRGPVTGELF
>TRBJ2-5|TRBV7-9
ASSLVGTQETQY
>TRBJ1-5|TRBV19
ASSIVGLGRPQAADQPQH
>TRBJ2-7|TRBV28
ASSLAPRGEQY
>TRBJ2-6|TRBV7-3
ASSLLGGSGANVLT
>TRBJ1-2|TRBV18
ASSPVAGLNNGYT
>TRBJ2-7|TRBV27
ASSLSPGQIEQY
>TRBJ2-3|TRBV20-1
SALGRSTDTQY
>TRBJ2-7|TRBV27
ASSLGRFHEQY
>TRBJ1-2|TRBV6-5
ASSYSGRDGYT
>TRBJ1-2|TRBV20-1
SARAPIYGYT
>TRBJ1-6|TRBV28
ASSFPGQTNSPLH
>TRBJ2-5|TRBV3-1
ASTRLDRTVETQY
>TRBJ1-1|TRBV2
ASRGDRNTEAF
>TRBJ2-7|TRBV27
ASNHRDSYEQY
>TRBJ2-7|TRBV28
ASNPTVRTSGGDEQY
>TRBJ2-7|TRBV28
ASSADLGYEQY
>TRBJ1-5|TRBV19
ASSSPPRGRGGNQPQH
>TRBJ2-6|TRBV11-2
ASSPSVDRGSGANVLT
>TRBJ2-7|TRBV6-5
ASSYSGKPTYEQY
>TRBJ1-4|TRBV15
ATSRTRGDEKLF
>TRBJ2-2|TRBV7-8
ASSLTGFGELF
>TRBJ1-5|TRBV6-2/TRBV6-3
ASSYLDQPQH
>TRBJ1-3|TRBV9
ASSVGLEGNTIY
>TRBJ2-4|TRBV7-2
ASSLVGGSAKNIQY